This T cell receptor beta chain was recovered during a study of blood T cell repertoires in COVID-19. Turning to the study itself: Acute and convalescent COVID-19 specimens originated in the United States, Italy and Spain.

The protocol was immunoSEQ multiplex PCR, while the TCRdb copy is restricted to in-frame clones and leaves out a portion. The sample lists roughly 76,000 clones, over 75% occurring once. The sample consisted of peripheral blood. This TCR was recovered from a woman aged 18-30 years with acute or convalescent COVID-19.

CDR3 sequence reads: CASSRDRGQTYEQYF. The CDR3 coding sequence is TGTGCCAGCAGCCGGGACAGGGGTCAAACCTACGAGCAGTACTTC. The rearrangement joins TRBV5-4 to TRBJ2-7, with 10 bases lining up with TRBD1. Germline V gene lookup returns CDR1 SGHNT and CDR2 YYREEE (reference sequence). V lost 4 bases and J lost 2; bases outside the gene matches: 6. CDR3 size: 15 residues.